The 10 T cell receptor beta chains reported below all come from one sample, sequenced in a study of identical twins. TCRdb fed the 5' RACE reads into MiXCR, producing one record per CDR3 protein. The table has roughly 480,000 distinct CDR3 sequences, approximately 25% seen once; the top ten hold 2.9%. The sample was also linked to a second study, of T cells expressing NK-cell markers.

Sequenced material: CD4+ T cells sorted from blood. The receptors were gathered from a woman in her late teens or twenties in good health.

This clonotype was seen at least ten times. V and J are TRBV12-3 or TRBV12-4 and TRBJ2-7; D is unresolved. Trimming took off 6 bases at V and 3 bases at J, with 12 bases between the two ends. This CDR3 is 13 amino acids long. CDR3 sequence reads: CASSLVQGYEQYF. CDR3 nucleotides: TGTGCCAGCAGCCTAGTTCAAGGCTACGAGCAGTACTTC.

The chain couples TRBV6-5 to TRBJ2-7; 7 positions match TRBD1. The germline CDR1 and CDR2 sequences are MNHEY and SVGAGI. The CDR3 loop spans 14 amino acids. With 5 bases clipped from V and 4 bases from J, the junction kept 8 bases outside the gene matches. CDR3 in amino acids: CASSTGQVTYEQYF. CDR3 DNA sequence: TGTGCCAGCAGTACTGGACAGGTAACTTACGAGCAGTACTTC.

This clonotype was seen only a few times. V usage is TRBV5-6 and J usage is TRBJ1-3, with D uncertain. CDR1 is SGHDT, CDR2 YYEEEE, per germline. Trimming removed 4 bases at V and 8 bases at J, with 16 bases between. The CDR3 consists of 14 residues. The CDR3 is CASSLGSSGDTIYF. DNA of the CDR3: TGTGCCAGCAGCCTAGGGTCGAGTGGGGACACCATATATTTT.

CDR3: CASSQGGWTDPYGYTF. The DNA for the CDR3 is TGTGCCAGCAGCCAAGGGGGCTGGACAGACCCCTATGGCTACACCTTC. This chain joins TRBV3-1 and TRBJ1-2, with a tentative D call TRBD1 (6 bases). CDR1 is LGHDT, CDR2 YNNKEL, per germline (reference sequence). The CDR3 is 16 amino acids. V was shortened by 1 base and J by 4 bases, with 16 bases between the two germline ends. The full variable domain, completed using reference TRBV3-1 and TRBJ1-2, is DTAVSQTPKYLVTQMGNDKSIKCEQNLGHDTMYWYKQDSKKFLKIMFSYNNKELIINETVPNRFSPKSPDKAHLNLHINSLELGDSAVYFCASSQGGWTDPYGYTFGSGTRLTVV.

Only a few counts were recorded for this clonotype. The V gene is TRBV16, the J gene TRBJ1-6; D gene ambiguous. V was clipped by 3 bases and J by 6 bases, with 9 bases between them. In germline, CDR1 is KGHSY, CDR2 FQNENV. The CDR3 sequence is 14 residues long. CDR3 nucleotide sequence: TGTGCCAGCAGCCAGGATTTCGGTAATTCACCCCTCCACTTT. It translates to CASSQDFGNSPLHF.

This clonotype was detected only a few times. V gene TRBV5-1 combines with J gene TRBJ2-1; D may be TRBD1 or TRBD2 (6 bases each). The V end lost 3 bases, the J end lost 7 bases, and 11 bases lay between the germline ends. Per the germline V gene, CDR1 is SGHRS and CDR2 is YFSETQ. The CDR3 consists of 13 residues. The CDR3 DNA follows: TGCGCCAGCAGCTCTGGGGGGCTAAATGAGCAGTTCTTC. Translation gives CASSSGGLNEQFF. The full variable domain, with the rest looked up from reference TRBV5-1 and TRBJ2-1, is KAGVTQTPRYLIKTRGQQVTLSCSPISGHRSVSWYQQTPGQGLQFLFEYFSETQRNKGNFPGRFSGRQFSNSRSEMNVSTLELGDSALYLCASSSGGLNEQFFGPGTRLTVL.

This clonotype was seen a handful of times. The V call is TRBV6-2 or TRBV6-3, the J call TRBJ2-7, with no clear D. The CDR3 loop spans 13 amino acids. Germline values: CDR1 MNHEY, CDR2 SVGEGT. The V gene lost 10 bases and the J gene lost 4 bases, with 17 bases spanning the gap. The CDR3 spells CATKLRTPYEQYF. CDR3 in DNA: TGTGCCACCAAACTCCGGACCCCATACGAGCAGTACTTC.

This clonotype was detected a few times. The chain carries TRBV3-1 and TRBJ2-1, with 10 bases fitting TRBD2. The V gene's germline CDR1 is LGHDT and CDR2 YNNKEL (reference sequence). This CDR3 is 12 amino acids long. V was clipped by 5 bases and J by 9 bases; unmatched bases: 1. CDR3 in DNA: TGTGCCAGCAGCAGACTAGCGGGTGAGCAGTTCTTC. This translates into CASSRLAGEQFF.

This chain links TRBV10-3 with TRBJ1-1; D is perhaps TRBD1 (5 bases). The CDR3 consists of 13 residues. Between the trimmed V and J ends, which lost 6 bases and 1 base, there was a span of 9 bases. CDR1 is ENHRY and CDR2 is SYGVKD in the germline V gene. CDR3 in amino acids: CAIRRDGNTEAFF. The CDR3 DNA follows: TGTGCCATCAGAAGGGACGGGAACACTGAAGCTTTCTTT.

This CDR3 reads CASRLGGGLGSPLHF. The CDR3 bases are TGTGCCAGCAGATTGGGTGGGGGTCTTGGTTCACCCCTCCACTTT. V usage is TRBV6-1 and J usage is TRBJ1-6, with a possible D match to TRBD1 (5 bases). The V end was cut by 6 bases, the J end by 9 bases, with 18 bases between. The CDR3 length is 15 residues. Germline V gene data show CDR1 as MNHNS and CDR2 as SASEGT.